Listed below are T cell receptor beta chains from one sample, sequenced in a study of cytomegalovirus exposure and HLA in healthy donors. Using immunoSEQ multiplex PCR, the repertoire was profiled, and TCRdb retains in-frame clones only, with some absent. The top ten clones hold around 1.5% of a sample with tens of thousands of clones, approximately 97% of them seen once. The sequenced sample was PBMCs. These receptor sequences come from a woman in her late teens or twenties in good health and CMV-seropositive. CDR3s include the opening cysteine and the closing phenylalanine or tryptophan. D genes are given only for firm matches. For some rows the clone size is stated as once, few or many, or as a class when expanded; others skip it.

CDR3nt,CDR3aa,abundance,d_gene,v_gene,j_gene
TGTGCCAGCAGTTACACTACTAGCGGGAGTGAGACCCAGTACTTC,CASSYTTSGSETQYF,NA,TRBD2,TRBV6-6,TRBJ2-5
TGTGCCAGTTGTTGGAGGGGTAACTACAATGAGCAGTTCTTC,CASCWRGNYNEQFF,NA,NA,TRBV6-1,TRBJ2-1
TGTGCCAGCACCAGACTAAGCGGGAGAATCACAGATACGCAGTATTTT,CASTRLSGRITDTQYF,NA,TRBD2,TRBV5-5,TRBJ2-3
TGTGCCAGCAGCTTGAAGCCGACTCATATTACAGGGGGAGGAGATACGCAGTATTTT,CASSLKPTHITGGGDTQYF,NA,TRBD1,TRBV5-6,TRBJ2-3
TGTGCCAGCAACCGAAAGGGGGCAGGGGAAAAACTGTTTTTT,CASNRKGAGEKLFF,NA,TRBD1,TRBV7-9,TRBJ1-4
TGCAGCGTTGATGCAGGGATCCCAGATACGCAGTATTTT,CSVDAGIPDTQYF,NA,NA,TRBV29-1,TRBJ2-3
TGTGCCAGCAGCTTTTCAGGGGTTTCTAACTATGGCTACACCTTC,CASSFSGVSNYGYTF,once,NA,TRBV11-2,TRBJ1-2
TGTGCCAGCAGCGGGCTAGGGACAGGGGCTGGAAACACCATATATTTT,CASSGLGTGAGNTIYF,NA,TRBD1,TRBV9,TRBJ1-3
TGTGCCAACACCGGGAGGGATGAGCAGTTCTTC,CANTGRDEQFF,NA,TRBD2,TRBV6-5,TRBJ2-1
TGTGCCAGCAGCCCAGCCCTCAGGGGGCGTATGCAGTATTTT,CASSPALRGRMQYF,NA,TRBD1,TRBV11-2,TRBJ2-3
TGTGCCAGTAGTATAACGGGAGACACCGGGGAGCTGTTTTTT,CASSITGDTGELFF,NA,NA,TRBV19,TRBJ2-2
TGTGCCACCAGCAGAGATCGAGATACGAACACTGAAGCTTTCTTT,CATSRDRDTNTEAFF,NA,NA,TRBV15,TRBJ1-1
TGTGCCAGCAGTCCCGGACACACTAGCAATCAGCCCCAGCATTTT,CASSPGHTSNQPQHF,NA,NA,TRBV28,TRBJ1-5
TGTGCCAGCAGTAATACAGGTGAAGCTTTCTTT,CASSNTGEAFF,NA,NA,TRBV2,TRBJ1-1
TGTGCCATCAGTGTAACTAGCACTTACAATGAGCAGTTCTTC,CAISVTSTYNEQFF,NA,NA,TRBV10-3,TRBJ2-1
TGCGCCAGCAGCTTTTCTGACTATGGCTACACCTTC,CASSFSDYGYTF,NA,NA,TRBV5-1,TRBJ1-2
TGTGCCAGCAGTGAATCTGGCAGGAACACCGGGGAGCTGTTTTTT,CASSESGRNTGELFF,NA,NA,TRBV6-1,TRBJ2-2
TGTGCCAGCAGCGCGTACACTAGCGGGGGAAACACCGGGGAGCTGTTTTTT,CASSAYTSGGNTGELFF,NA,TRBD2,TRBV11-2,TRBJ2-2
TGTGCCATCAGTGAGCAGGGGCCTGGAAACACCATATATTTT,CAISEQGPGNTIYF,NA,NA,TRBV10-3,TRBJ1-3
TGTGCCAGCAGTTTAGGGACTACCCGTCGAGGGGAGACCCAGTACTTC,CASSLGTTRRGETQYF,NA,TRBD2,TRBV28,TRBJ2-5